Each of the 26 T cell receptor beta chains below was sequenced from the same sample in a study of blood T cells in healthy people across ages (dated by TCRdb to between 2015 and 2016). The method behind the library was 5' RACE. A second PCR of about 6 to 12 cycles was run with a J-beta primer mix and a sample-barcoded 5' primer. TCRdb trimmed the raw reads at Q25, called clones with MiXCR and kept productive beta chains. When rows share a CDR3 protein, they turn into one entry using the most common DNA and genes. The sample contains some 1.8 million distinct CDR3 sequences, 35% to 50% of them found a single time. Approximately 22% of the sample is taken by the ten largest. The sequenced sample consisted of blood. The receptors stem from a human donor in good health.

The chain joins TRBV28 to TRBJ2-1; maybe TRBD2 (5 bases). V shed 6 bases and J shed 7 bases, with 16 bases lying between them. Germline CDR1 reads MDHEN; CDR2 reads SYDVKM. The length of the CDR3 is 14 residues. The CDR3 coding sequence is TGTGCCAGCAGACTCTTGAGGGTAGCGAATGAGCAGTTCTTC. Protein product: CASRLLRVANEQFF.

This clonotype was detected only a few times. V gene TRBV15 combines with J gene TRBJ2-3; no reliable D call. The CDR3 contains 14 residues. CDR1 LNHNV and CDR2 YYDKDF come from the germline V gene (reference sequence). V lost 8 bases and J 0 bases, leaving 12 bases between the germline ends. CDR3 nucleotide sequence: TGTGCCACCGCCAGTCAGTATAGCACAGATACGCAGTATTTT. Its protein product is CATASQYSTDTQYF.

V usage is TRBV3-1 and J usage is TRBJ2-5; a possible D gene is TRBD1 (5 bases). The germline CDR1 and CDR2 sequences are LGHDT and YNNKEL (reference sequence). V was pared by 8 bases and J by 5 bases, with 18 bases between. The CDR3 contains 14 residues. The CDR3 sequence: CASRLKGSSETQYF. CDR3 DNA: TGTGCCAGCCGTCTGAAGGGGTCGTCGGAGACCCAGTACTTC.

The rearrangement links TRBV30 to TRBJ2-1; D is possibly TRBD2 (7 bases). Trimming shortened V by 5 bases and J by 5 bases, and 13 bases separated the two germline ends. Germline V gives CDR1 GTSNPN, CDR2 SVGIG (reference sequence). The CDR3 has 13 residues. CDR3 sequence reads: CAWGRGGHNEQFF. CDR3 bases: TGTGCCTGGGGTCGCGGGGGCCACAATGAGCAGTTCTTC.

The V and J genes are TRBV6-5 and TRBJ2-2; 9 positions match TRBD1. Germline V gene lookup returns CDR1 MNHEY and CDR2 SVGAGI. After removal of 9 bases from V and 8 bases from J, the junction contained 10 bases not matched to a gene. This CDR3 has 14 residues. CDR3 coding DNA: TGTGCCAGTTCCACAGGGGGCGCATTAGGGGAGCTGTTTTTT. Translated: CASSTGGALGELFF.

V and J are TRBV25-1 and TRBJ1-1; D possibly corresponds to TRBD1 (6 bases). CDR3 length equals 13 residues. Germline CDR1 reads MGHDK; CDR2 reads SYGVNS. With 7 bases removed from V and 4 bases from J, the gap between germline ends came to 13 bases. CDR3 in DNA: TGTGCCAGCACCCTTGGGGGGCTCACTGAAGCTTTCTTT. Protein: CASTLGGLTEAFF.

The chain uses TRBV20-1 and TRBJ2-1; a possible D gene is TRBD1 (6 bases). V shed 0 bases and J shed 13 bases, with 19 bases lying between them. This CDR3 region has 14 residues. The germline gives CDR1 DFQATT, CDR2 SNEGSKA (reference sequence). CDR3 nucleotide sequence: TGCAGTGCTAGAGAGGAGTGGAAAAGGGGGACCCAGTTCTTC. Translating it yields CSAREEWKRGTQFF.

This chain connects TRBV20-1 to TRBJ1-5, with 8 positions matching TRBD1. Germline V gives CDR1 DFQATT, CDR2 SNEGSKA (reference sequence). V shed 3 bases, J shed 4 bases, and the junction held 5 bases outside the gene matches. The CDR3 is 14 residues long. The CDR3 DNA reads as TGCAGTGCTAGCACGGACAGGGAAAATCAGCCCCAGCATTTT. Protein sequence: CSASTDRENQPQHF.

V and J are TRBV12-3 or TRBV12-4 and TRBJ2-1; 8 nucleotides line up with TRBD1. CDR3 length equals 11 residues. The V gene end was trimmed by 6 bases and the J gene end by 8 bases; junction bases not matched to a gene: 0. In DNA, the CDR3 is TGTGCCAGCAGGACAGGGGATGAGCAGTTCTTC. It translates to CASRTGDEQFF.

The table lists this clonotype with a few counts. The chain combines TRBV29-1 with TRBJ1-1, with D perhaps matching TRBD1 (6 bases). There are 13 residues in the CDR3. V was cut by 6 bases and J by 0 bases, with 11 bases left in between. The germline gives CDR1 SQVTM, CDR2 ANQGSEA. CDR3 in DNA: TGCAGCGTACGCACAGGGTTGAACACTGAAGCTTTCTTT. It is translated as CSVRTGLNTEAFF.

This chain connects TRBV9 to TRBJ2-5; 9 positions agree with TRBD1. The assigned J gene may be wrong: the sequence end matches TRBJ2-7 better. Germline CDR1 and CDR2: SGDLS and YYNGEE. The CDR3 contains 18 residues. The CDR3 loop reads CASSVGGTGRGDPYEQYF. Here the CDR3 DNA reads TGTGCCAGCAGCGTAGGCGGGACAGGGAGAGGGGACCCTTACGAGCAGTACTTC.

This clonotype has at least ten counts. As DNA, the CDR3 is TGCGCCAGCAGCTTGGGGAGCGGAGGTTACGAGCAGTACTTC. This encodes CASSLGSGGYEQYF. The chain uses TRBV5-1 and TRBJ2-7, with D tentatively TRBD2 (5 bases). V lost 0 bases and J lost 4, with 11 bases in between. This CDR3 has 14 residues. Germline lookup yields CDR1 SGHRS and CDR2 YFSETQ.

Only a few counts were recorded for this clonotype. The rearrangement joins TRBV7-2 to TRBJ2-1; 12 bases align to TRBD1. The CDR3 sequence is 15 residues long. Germline V gene lookup returns CDR1 SGHTA and CDR2 FQGNSA. V was pared by 6 bases and J by 6 bases, with 6 bases of the junction left unmatched. The CDR3 loop reads CASRKGQGASNEQFF. CDR3 nucleotides: TGTGCCAGCAGAAAGGGACAGGGGGCGTCCAATGAGCAGTTCTTC. The full variable domain, with the rest looked up from reference TRBV7-2 and TRBJ2-1, is GAGVSQSPSNKVTEKGKDVELRCDPISGHTALYWYRQSLGQGLEFLIYFQGNSAPDKSGLPSDRFSAERTGGSVSTLTIQRTQQEDSAVYLCASRKGQGASNEQFFGPGTRLTVL.

On this clonotype: At one end the junction does not follow the germline gene, possibly because of a read error. The V call is TRBV6-2 or TRBV6-3, the J call TRBJ1-5; a possible D gene is TRBD1 (5 bases). CDR3 length equals 14 residues. CDR1 is MNHEY and CDR2 is SVGEGT in the germline V gene. The CDR3 is CASLGQGGNQPQHF. The CDR3 DNA is TGTGCCAGCCTTGGGCAGGGAGGCAACCAGCCCCAGCATTTT.

This clonotype was counted between two and nine times. This chain links TRBV5-1 with TRBJ2-5, with 8 positions matching TRBD2. V was clipped by 3 bases and J by 2 bases; unmatched bases: 6. Germline lookup yields CDR1 SGHRS and CDR2 YFSETQ. The CDR3 covers 15 residues. The DNA of the CDR3 is TGCGCCAGCAGCTGGGTTAGCGGGGCTCAAGAGACCCAGTACTTC. Translation gives CASSWVSGAQETQYF.

This chain uses TRBV5-5 with TRBJ1-2; 7 bases agree with TRBD1. This CDR3 spans 14 amino acids. With V trimmed by 1 base and J by 6 bases, 6 bases remained unmatched. The germline CDR1 and CDR2 sequences are SGHKS and YYEKEE (reference sequence). The CDR3 bases are TGTGCCAGCAGCTTGCGAACAGGGGAGCATGGCTACACCTTC. Protein sequence: CASSLRTGEHGYTF.

This rearrangement joins TRBV5-1 to TRBJ2-3, with 8 bases identical to TRBD2. Germline V gene data show CDR1 as SGHRS and CDR2 as YFSETQ. The length of the CDR3 is 15 residues. V lost 6 bases, J lost 1 base, and 7 bases stayed unmatched. CDR3 sequence: CASIPRAGGTDTQYF. DNA for the CDR3: TGCGCCAGCATCCCGCGAGCGGGGGGCACAGATACGCAGTATTTT.

This clonotype was detected only a few times. The rearrangement joins TRBV20-1 to TRBJ2-3; 12 positions agree with TRBD2. Trimming at V came to 8 bases and at J to 0 bases, leaving 6 bases not matched to a gene. The CDR3 totals 15 residues. Germline CDR1 and CDR2: DFQATT and SNEGSKA (reference sequence). CDR3 DNA: TGCAGTTTTCTAGCGGGGGGGTTCAGCACAGATACGCAGTATTTT. Its protein product is CSFLAGGFSTDTQYF.

V usage is TRBV12-3 or TRBV12-4 and J usage is TRBJ2-2; D perhaps matches TRBD2 (6 bases). Trimming cost V 1 base and J 3 bases, with 9 bases left between them. There are 15 residues in the CDR3. The CDR3 sequence is CASSLVAGYTGELFF. In nucleotides, the CDR3 is TGTGCCAGCAGTTTAGTGGCGGGATACACCGGGGAGCTGTTTTTT.

The chain recombines TRBV14 with TRBJ2-4; D is unresolved. The J call may not be correct, given that the DNA end is closer to TRBJ2-7. The germline gives CDR1 SGHDN, CDR2 FVKESK. This CDR3 spans 12 amino acids. CDR3 amino acids: CASSRLGFEQYF. The CDR3 DNA sequence: TGTGCCAGCAGCCGACTGGGCTTCGAGCAGTACTTC.

This clonotype was observed many times. The chain links TRBV29-1 to TRBJ2-3, with D perhaps matching TRBD1 (6 bases). The V end was cut by 6 bases, the J end by 5 bases, with 18 bases between. The CDR3 is 14 amino acids. The germline CDR1 and CDR2 sequences are SQVTM and ANQGSEA. The DNA of the CDR3 is TGCAGCGTGGATACAATGCTAGGGGGAGATACGCAGTATTTT. Translated, it gives CSVDTMLGGDTQYF.

This clonotype has more than one count but fewer than ten. The chain carries TRBV20-1 and TRBJ2-3; D perhaps matches TRBD2 (5 bases). This CDR3 region has 14 residues. In germline, CDR1 is DFQATT, CDR2 SNEGSKA (reference sequence). Trimming stripped 6 bases from V and 0 bases from J, with 13 bases between. CDR3: CSAQTTTSTDTQYF. The DNA for the CDR3 is TGCAGTGCCCAGACTACCACTAGCACAGATACGCAGTATTTT.

The genes are TRBV29-1 and TRBJ2-1; TRBD1 is a possible D gene (5 bases). In germline, CDR1 is SQVTM, CDR2 ANQGSEA. CDR3 length: 14 residues. The V end was cut by 3 bases, the J end by 1 base, with 10 bases between. The DNA for the CDR3 is TGCAGCGTTGATGCGCACAGGTCCTACAATGAGCAGTTCTTC. This translates into CSVDAHRSYNEQFF.

The V gene is TRBV6-5, the J gene TRBJ1-2; possibly TRBD1 for D (5 bases). V lost 2 bases and J lost 4, with 8 bases in between. The CDR3 contains 13 residues. CDR1 is MNHEY, CDR2 SVGAGI, per germline. CDR3 sequence reads: CASSYGGSYGYTF. The CDR3 DNA reads as TGTGCCAGCAGTTACGGGGGTAGCTATGGCTACACCTTC.

This chain connects TRBV5-8 to TRBJ1-2; no clear D gene. Germline V gene lookup returns CDR1 SGHTS and CDR2 YDEGEE. Trimming cost V 0 bases and J 3 bases, with 18 bases left between them. This CDR3 is built from 17 residues. CDR3 in DNA: TGTGCCAGCAGCTTGGCCATTGAGCACGCGGAGGACTATGGCTACACCTTC. Translated: CASSLAIEHAEDYGYTF.

This clonotype turned up a few times. The chain joins TRBV11-2 to TRBJ2-5, with TRBD1 matching over 7 bases. CDR3 length equals 11 residues. V was clipped by 5 bases and J by 10 bases; unmatched bases: 4. The germline CDR1 and CDR2 sequences are SGHAT and FQNNGV. The CDR3 DNA reads TGTGCCAGCAGCCCCTCAGGGGGCCAGTACTTC. It translates to CASSPSGGQYF.